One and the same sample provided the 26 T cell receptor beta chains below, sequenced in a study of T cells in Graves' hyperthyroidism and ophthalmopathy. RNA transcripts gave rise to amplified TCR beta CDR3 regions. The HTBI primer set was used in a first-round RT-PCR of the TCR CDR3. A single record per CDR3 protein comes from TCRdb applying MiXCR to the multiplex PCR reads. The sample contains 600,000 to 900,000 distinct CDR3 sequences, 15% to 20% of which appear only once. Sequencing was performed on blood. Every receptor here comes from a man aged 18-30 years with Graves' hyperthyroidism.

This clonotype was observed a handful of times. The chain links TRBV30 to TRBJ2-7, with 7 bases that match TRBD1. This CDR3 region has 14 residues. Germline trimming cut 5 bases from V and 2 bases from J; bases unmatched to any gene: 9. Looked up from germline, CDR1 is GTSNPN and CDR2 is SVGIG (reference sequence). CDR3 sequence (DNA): TGTGCCTGGCTTACTGACAGGGCCGCCTACGAGCAGTACTTC. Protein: CAWLTDRAAYEQYF.

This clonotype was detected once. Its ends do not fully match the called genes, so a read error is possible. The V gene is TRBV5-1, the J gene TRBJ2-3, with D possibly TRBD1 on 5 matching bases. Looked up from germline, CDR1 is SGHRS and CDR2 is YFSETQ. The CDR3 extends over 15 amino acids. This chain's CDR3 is CASCLGAHPTDTQYF. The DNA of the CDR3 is TGTGCCAGCTGCCTTGGGGCACATCCCACAGATACGCAGTATTTT.

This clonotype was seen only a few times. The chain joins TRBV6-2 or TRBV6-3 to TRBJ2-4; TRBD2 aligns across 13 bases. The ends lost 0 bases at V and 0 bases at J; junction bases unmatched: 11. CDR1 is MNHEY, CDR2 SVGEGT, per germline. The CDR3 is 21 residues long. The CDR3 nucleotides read TGTGCCAGCAGTTACTCAAGGGGTCAGGGACTAGCGGGGCTAGCCAAAAACATTCAGTACTTC. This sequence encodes CASSYSRGQGLAGLAKNIQYF.

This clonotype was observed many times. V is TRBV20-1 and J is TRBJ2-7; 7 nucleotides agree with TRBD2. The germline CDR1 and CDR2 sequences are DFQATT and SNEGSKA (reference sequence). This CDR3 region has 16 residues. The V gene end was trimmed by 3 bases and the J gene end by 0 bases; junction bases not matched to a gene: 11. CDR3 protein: CSASNPRREGSYEQYF. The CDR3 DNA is TGCAGTGCTAGTAACCCCCGCAGGGAGGGCTCCTACGAGCAGTACTTC.

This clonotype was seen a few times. The CDR3 sequence: CASSFPGYEQFF. The DNA for the CDR3 is TGTGCCAGCAGTTTCCCGGGCTATGAGCAGTTCTTC. J is TRBJ2-1 and V is TRBV12-3 or TRBV12-4; D remains unclear. The CDR3 runs to 12 residues. Trimming removed 3 bases at V and 8 bases at J, with 8 bases between.

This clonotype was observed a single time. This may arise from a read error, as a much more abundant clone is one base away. The CDR3 spells CSAFRGQEEAFF. The CDR3 DNA reads as TGCAGTGCTTTCCGCGGGCAGGAAGAAGCTTTCTTT. The genes are TRBV20-1 and TRBJ1-1; D remains ambiguous. This CDR3 spans 12 amino acids. Trimming removed 5 bases at V and 8 bases at J, with 15 bases between. Germline lookup yields CDR1 DFQATT and CDR2 SNEGSKA (reference sequence).

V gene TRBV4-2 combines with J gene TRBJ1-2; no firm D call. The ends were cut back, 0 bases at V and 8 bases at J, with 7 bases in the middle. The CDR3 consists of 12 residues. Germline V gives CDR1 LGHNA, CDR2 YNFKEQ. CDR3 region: CASSQEGWGYTF. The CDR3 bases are TGTGCCAGCAGCCAAGAAGGTTGGGGCTACACCTTC.

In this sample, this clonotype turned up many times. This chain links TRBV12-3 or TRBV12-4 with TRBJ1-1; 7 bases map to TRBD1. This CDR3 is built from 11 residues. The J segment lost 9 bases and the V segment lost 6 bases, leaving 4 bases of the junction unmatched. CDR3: CASRVGQKAFF. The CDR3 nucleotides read TGTGCCAGCAGGGTGGGACAGAAAGCTTTCTTT.

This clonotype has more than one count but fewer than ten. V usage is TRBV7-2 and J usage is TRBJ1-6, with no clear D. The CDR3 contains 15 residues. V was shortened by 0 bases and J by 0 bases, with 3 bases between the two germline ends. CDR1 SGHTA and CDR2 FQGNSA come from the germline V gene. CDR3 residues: CASSLAASYNSPLHF. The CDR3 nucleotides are TGTGCCAGCAGCTTAGCAGCCTCCTATAATTCACCCCTCCACTTT.

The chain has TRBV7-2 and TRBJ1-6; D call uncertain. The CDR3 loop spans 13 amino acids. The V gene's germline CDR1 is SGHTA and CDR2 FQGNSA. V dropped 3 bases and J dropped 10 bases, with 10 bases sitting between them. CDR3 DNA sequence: TGTGCCAGCAGCTTGGAGGGTCGGTCACCCCTCCACTTT. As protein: CASSLEGRSPLHF.

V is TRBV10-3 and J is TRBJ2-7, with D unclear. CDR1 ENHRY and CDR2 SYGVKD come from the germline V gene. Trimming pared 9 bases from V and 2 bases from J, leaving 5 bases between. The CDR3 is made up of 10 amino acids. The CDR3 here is CAMGTYEQYF. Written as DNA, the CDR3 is TGTGCCATGGGAACCTACGAGCAGTACTTC.

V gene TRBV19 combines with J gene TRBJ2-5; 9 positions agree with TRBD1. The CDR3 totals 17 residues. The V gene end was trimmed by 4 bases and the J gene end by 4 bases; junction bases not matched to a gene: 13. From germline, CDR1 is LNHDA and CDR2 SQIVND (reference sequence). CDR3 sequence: CASSTGTGRMDGETQYF. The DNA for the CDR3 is TGTGCCAGTAGTACCGGGACAGGGAGAATGGACGGAGAGACCCAGTACTTC.

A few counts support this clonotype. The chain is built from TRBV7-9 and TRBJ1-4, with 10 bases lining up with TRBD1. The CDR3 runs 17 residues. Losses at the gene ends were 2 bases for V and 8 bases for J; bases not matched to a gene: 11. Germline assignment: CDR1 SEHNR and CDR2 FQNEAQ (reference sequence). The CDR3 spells CASSLIRRDRGSEKLFF. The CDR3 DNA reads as TGTGCCAGCAGCTTAATTAGGCGGGACAGGGGATCAGAAAAACTGTTTTTT.

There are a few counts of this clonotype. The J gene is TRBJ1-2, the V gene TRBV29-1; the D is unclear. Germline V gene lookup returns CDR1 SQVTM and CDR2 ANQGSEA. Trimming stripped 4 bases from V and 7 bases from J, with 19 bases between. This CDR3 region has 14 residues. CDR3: CSVVTPGSGSGYTF. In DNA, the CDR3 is TGCAGCGTTGTAACGCCGGGATCGGGGAGTGGCTACACCTTC.

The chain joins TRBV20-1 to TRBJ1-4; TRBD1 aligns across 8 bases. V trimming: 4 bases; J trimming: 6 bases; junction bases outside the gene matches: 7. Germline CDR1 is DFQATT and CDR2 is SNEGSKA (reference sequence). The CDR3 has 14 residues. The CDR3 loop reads CSATDRGQDEKLFF. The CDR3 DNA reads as TGCAGTGCTACCGATCGGGGACAGGATGAAAAACTGTTTTTT.

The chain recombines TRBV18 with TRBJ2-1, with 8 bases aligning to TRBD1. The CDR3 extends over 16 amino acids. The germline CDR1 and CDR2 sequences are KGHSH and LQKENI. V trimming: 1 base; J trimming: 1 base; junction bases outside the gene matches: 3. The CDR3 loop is CASSPQTGVSYNEQFF. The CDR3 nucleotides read TGTGCCAGCTCACCACAGACAGGGGTATCCTACAATGAGCAGTTCTTC.

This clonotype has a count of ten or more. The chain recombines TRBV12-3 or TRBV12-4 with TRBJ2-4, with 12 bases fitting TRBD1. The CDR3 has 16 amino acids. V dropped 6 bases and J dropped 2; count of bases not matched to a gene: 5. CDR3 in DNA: TGTGCCAGCAGCCCGGGACAGGGGGCGTCCAAAAACATTCAGTACTTC. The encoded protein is CASSPGQGASKNIQYF.

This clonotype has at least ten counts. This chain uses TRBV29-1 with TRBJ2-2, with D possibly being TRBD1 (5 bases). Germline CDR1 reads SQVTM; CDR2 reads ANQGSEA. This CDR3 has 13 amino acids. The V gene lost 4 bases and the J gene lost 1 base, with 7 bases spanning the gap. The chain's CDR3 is CSVAQGNTGELFF. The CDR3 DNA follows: TGCAGCGTTGCCCAGGGGAACACCGGGGAGCTGTTTTTT.

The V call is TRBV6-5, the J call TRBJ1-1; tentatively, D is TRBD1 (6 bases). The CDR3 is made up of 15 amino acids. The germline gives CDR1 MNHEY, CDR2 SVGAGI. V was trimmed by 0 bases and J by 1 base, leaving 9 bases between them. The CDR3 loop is CASSYSPTGNTEAFF. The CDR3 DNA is TGTGCCAGCAGTTACTCACCGACAGGGAACACTGAAGCTTTCTTT.

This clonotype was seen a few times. In nucleotides, the CDR3 is TGTGCCAGCAGTGAGGGGGGCAGTTATAGCAATCAGCCCCAGCATTTT. Protein product: CASSEGGSYSNQPQHF. The gene calls are TRBV25-1 and TRBJ1-5; possible D gene TRBD1, 6 bases. Trimming pared 3 bases from V and 0 bases from J, leaving 12 bases between. The CDR3 totals 16 residues. Germline V gene lookup returns CDR1 MGHDK and CDR2 SYGVNS.

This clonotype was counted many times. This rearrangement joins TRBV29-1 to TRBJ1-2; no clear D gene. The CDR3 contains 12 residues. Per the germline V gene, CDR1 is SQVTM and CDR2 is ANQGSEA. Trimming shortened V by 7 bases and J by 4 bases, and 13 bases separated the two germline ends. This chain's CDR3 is CSADDKSYGYTF. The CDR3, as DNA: TGCAGCGCCGACGATAAGAGCTATGGCTACACCTTC. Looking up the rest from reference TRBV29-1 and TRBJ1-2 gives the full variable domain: SAVISQKPSRDICQRGTSLTIQCQVDSQVTMMFWYRQQPGQSLTLIATANQGSEATYESGFVIDKFPISRPNLTFSTLTVSNMSPEDSSIYLCSADDKSYGYTFGSGTRLTVV.

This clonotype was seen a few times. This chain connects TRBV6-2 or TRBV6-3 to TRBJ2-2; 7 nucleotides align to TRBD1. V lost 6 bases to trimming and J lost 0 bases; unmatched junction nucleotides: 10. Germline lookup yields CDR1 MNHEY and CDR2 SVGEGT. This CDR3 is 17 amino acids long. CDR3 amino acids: CASRTIQGRTNTGELFF. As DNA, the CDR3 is TGTGCCAGCAGGACCATACAGGGGCGAACGAACACCGGGGAGCTGTTTTTT.

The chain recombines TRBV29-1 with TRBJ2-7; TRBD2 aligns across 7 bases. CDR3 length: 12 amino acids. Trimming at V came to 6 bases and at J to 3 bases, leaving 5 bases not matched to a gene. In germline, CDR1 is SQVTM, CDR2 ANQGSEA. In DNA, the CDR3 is TGCAGCGTCAGCGAGCGGGGCTACGAGCAGTACTTC. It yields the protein CSVSERGYEQYF.

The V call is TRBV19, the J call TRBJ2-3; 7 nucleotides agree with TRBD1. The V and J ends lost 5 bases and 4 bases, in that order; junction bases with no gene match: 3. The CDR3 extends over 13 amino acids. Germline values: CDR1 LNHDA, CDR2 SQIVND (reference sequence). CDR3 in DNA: TGTGCCAGTAGTGGCACAGGGGCAGATACGCAGTATTTT. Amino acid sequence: CASSGTGADTQYF.

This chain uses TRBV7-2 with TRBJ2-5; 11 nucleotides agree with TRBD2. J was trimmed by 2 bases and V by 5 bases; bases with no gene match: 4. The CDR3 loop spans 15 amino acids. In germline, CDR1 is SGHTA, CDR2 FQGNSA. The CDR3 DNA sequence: TGTGCCAGCAGCGCTAGCGGGGGGACACAAGAGACCCAGTACTTC. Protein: CASSASGGTQETQYF.

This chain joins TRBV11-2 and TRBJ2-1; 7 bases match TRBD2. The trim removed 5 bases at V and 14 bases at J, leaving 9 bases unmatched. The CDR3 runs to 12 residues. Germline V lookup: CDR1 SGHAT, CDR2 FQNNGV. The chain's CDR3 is CASSPGTMGEFF. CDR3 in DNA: TGTGCCAGCAGCCCCGGGACTATGGGGGAGTTCTTC.